Listed below are T cell receptor beta chains from one sample, sequenced in a study of quantifying T cell responses using KT2 cells. TCRdb processed the UMI-ligation and nested PCR reads anew with MiXCR; each CDR3 protein has one entry. This sample has 39,000 or so distinct CDR3 sequences; more than 15% occur once, and the top ten carry around two fifths. Sequenced: PBMCs spiked with cells of the T cell clone KT2. The receptors originated from a human donor. Each CDR3 is given with its conserved first and last residue. Each record gives: V gene, J gene, clone size, CDR3 protein. A clone size is listed for some rows: how often the clone was seen (once, few, many), or a class if it is expanded.

v_call: TRBV7-2; j_call: TRBJ1-1; clone_size: .; cdr3_aa: CASSLLGKGTEAFF
v_call: TRBV3-1; j_call: TRBJ1-2; clone_size: many; cdr3_aa: CASSQGTGRGRGYTF
v_call: TRBV5-1; j_call: TRBJ2-1; clone_size: few; cdr3_aa: CASGKGPETYNEQFF
v_call: TRBV4-2; j_call: TRBJ2-7; clone_size: .; cdr3_aa: CASSQEKGGLTYEQYF
v_call: TRBV5-4; j_call: TRBJ2-5; clone_size: many; cdr3_aa: CASSLLREEEETQYF
v_call: TRBV12-5; j_call: TRBJ1-1; clone_size: .; cdr3_aa: CASGLGGRIEAFF
v_call: TRBV4-3; j_call: TRBJ1-2; clone_size: many; cdr3_aa: CASSQEVVVGTDYGYTF
v_call: TRBV12-3/TRBV12-4; j_call: TRBJ1-1; clone_size: few; cdr3_aa: CASSFNLDTEAFF
v_call: TRBV12-3/TRBV12-4; j_call: TRBJ2-7; clone_size: few; cdr3_aa: CASSYTYEQYF
v_call: TRBV2; j_call: TRBJ1-5; clone_size: .; cdr3_aa: CASGGAEEPQHF
v_call: TRBV19; j_call: TRBJ1-5; clone_size: few; cdr3_aa: CASSPAGNQPQHF
v_call: TRBV5-6; j_call: TRBJ2-7; clone_size: many; cdr3_aa: CASSPDSFSYEQYF
v_call: TRBV29-1; j_call: TRBJ1-1; clone_size: .; cdr3_aa: CSVGFNSREGTEAFF
v_call: TRBV6-4; j_call: TRBJ2-1; clone_size: .; cdr3_aa: CASSDDQTVGEQFF
v_call: TRBV20-1; j_call: TRBJ2-1; clone_size: .; cdr3_aa: CSAPRATNEQFF
v_call: TRBV9; j_call: TRBJ2-1; clone_size: .; cdr3_aa: CASSAGPPRNYNEQFF
v_call: TRBV5-5; j_call: TRBJ1-5; clone_size: few; cdr3_aa: CASSLGPSTLNQPQHF
v_call: TRBV27; j_call: TRBJ2-1; clone_size: few; cdr3_aa: CASSKGQVWDEQFF
v_call: TRBV7-2; j_call: TRBJ1-1; clone_size: .; cdr3_aa: CASSLAGGRNTEAFF
v_call: TRBV20-1; j_call: TRBJ2-7; clone_size: .; cdr3_aa: CSARDRQGGPYEQYF
v_call: TRBV7-2; j_call: TRBJ1-2; clone_size: few; cdr3_aa: CASRPTGRDGYTF
v_call: TRBV5-1; j_call: TRBJ1-2; clone_size: many; cdr3_aa: CASSSVQGNYGYTF
v_call: TRBV29-1; j_call: TRBJ1-4; clone_size: many; cdr3_aa: CSATAEAEKLFF
v_call: TRBV21-1; j_call: TRBJ2-5; clone_size: many; cdr3_aa: CASSSRDRHKETQYF
v_call: TRBV12-3/TRBV12-4; j_call: TRBJ2-7; clone_size: .; cdr3_aa: CASSLLAGVEQYF
v_call: TRBV18; j_call: TRBJ1-6; clone_size: many; cdr3_aa: CASSPRPNSPLHF
v_call: TRBV6-5; j_call: TRBJ2-1; clone_size: .; cdr3_aa: CASRGGPGNEQFF
v_call: TRBV5-1; j_call: TRBJ1-1; clone_size: .; cdr3_aa: CASSSGRLDTEAFF
v_call: TRBV7-9; j_call: TRBJ1-1; clone_size: .; cdr3_aa: CASSSRQENTEAFF
v_call: TRBV12-3/TRBV12-4; j_call: TRBJ2-3; clone_size: .; cdr3_aa: CASRTGGAVQAQYF
v_call: TRBV2; j_call: TRBJ2-2; clone_size: few; cdr3_aa: CASSPALAGGSTGELFF
v_call: TRBV11-3; j_call: TRBJ2-7; clone_size: .; cdr3_aa: CASSFGRAFEEQYF
v_call: TRBV5-4; j_call: TRBJ2-3; clone_size: .; cdr3_aa: CASSLAAGDADTQYF
v_call: TRBV2; j_call: TRBJ2-3; clone_size: many; cdr3_aa: CASTRGSPEDTQYF
v_call: TRBV11-2; j_call: TRBJ2-3; clone_size: few; cdr3_aa: CASSHPAKRGGLSTDTQYF
v_call: TRBV7-3; j_call: TRBJ2-1; clone_size: many; cdr3_aa: CASSLSPGRAIKFF